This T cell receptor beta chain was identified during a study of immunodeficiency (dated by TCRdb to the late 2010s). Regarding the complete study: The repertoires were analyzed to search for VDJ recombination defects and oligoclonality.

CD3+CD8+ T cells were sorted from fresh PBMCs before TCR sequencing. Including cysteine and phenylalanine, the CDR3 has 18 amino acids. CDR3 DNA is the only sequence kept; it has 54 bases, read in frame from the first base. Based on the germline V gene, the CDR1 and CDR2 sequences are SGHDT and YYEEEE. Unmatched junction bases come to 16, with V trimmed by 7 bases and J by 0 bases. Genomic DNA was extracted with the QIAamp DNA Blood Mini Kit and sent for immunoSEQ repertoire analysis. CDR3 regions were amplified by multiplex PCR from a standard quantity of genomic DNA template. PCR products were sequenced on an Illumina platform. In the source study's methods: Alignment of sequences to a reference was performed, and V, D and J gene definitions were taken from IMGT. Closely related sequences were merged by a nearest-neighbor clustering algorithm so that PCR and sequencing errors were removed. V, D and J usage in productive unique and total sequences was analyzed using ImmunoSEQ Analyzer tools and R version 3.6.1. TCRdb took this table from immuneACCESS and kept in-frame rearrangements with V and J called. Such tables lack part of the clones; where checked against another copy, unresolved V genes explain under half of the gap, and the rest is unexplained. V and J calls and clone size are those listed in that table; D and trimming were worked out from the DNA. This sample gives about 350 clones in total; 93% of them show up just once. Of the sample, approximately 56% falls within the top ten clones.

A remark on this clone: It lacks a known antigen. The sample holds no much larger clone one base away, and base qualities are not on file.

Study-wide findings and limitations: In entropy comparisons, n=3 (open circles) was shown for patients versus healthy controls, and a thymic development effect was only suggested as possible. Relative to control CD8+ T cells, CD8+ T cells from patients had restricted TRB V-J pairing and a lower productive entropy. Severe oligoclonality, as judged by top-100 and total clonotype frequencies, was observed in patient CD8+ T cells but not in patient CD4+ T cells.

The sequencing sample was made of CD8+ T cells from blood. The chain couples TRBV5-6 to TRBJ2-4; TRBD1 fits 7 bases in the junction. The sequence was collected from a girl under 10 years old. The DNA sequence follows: TGTGCCAGCCTCGAGATGAACAGGGGCCAACTAGCCAAAAACATTCAGTACTTC. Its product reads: CASLEMNRGQLAKNIQYF.